This passage covers 20 T cell receptor beta chains from one sample sequenced in a study of shared clonotypes between healthy human individuals. Measured with immunoSEQ multiplex PCR; TCRdb has only the in-frame clones, and not every one. This sample yields hundreds of thousands of clones, of which around 81% are seen a single time; about 11% belongs to the top ten. The sequencing input was PBMCs. The receptors shown here come from a woman between 40 and 55 years old in good health. Some clones in this sample may be carry-over from other donors' samples.

The count of this clone is one. The chain uses TRBV30 and TRBJ2-5, with a tentative D call TRBD1 (6 bases). Per the germline V gene, CDR1 is GTSNPN and CDR2 is SVGIG (reference sequence). V lost 4 bases and J 0 bases, leaving 12 bases between the germline ends. The CDR3 length is 14 residues. The CDR3 spells CAWNPDRYQETQYF. CDR3 sequence (DNA): TGTGCCTGGAACCCCGACAGGTACCAAGAGACCCAGTACTTC. The entire variable domain, with the rest obtained from reference TRBV30 and TRBJ2-5, is as follows: SQTIHQWPATLVQPVGSPLSLECTVEGTSNPNLYWYRQAAGRGLQLLFYSVGIGQISSEVPQNLSASRPQDRQFILSSKKLLLSDSGFYLCAWNPDRYQETQYFGPGTRLLVL.

Details on this clone: It differs at one base from a far larger clone, so likely a read error. Other nucleotide sequences in the sample specify the same CDR3. The chain combines TRBV27 with TRBJ2-2; TRBD1 matches at 7 bases. Trimming cost V 7 bases and J 6 bases; bases outside gene matches: 5. CDR3 length equals 13 residues. The germline CDR1 and CDR2 sequences are MNHEY and SMNVEV (reference sequence). The CDR3 coding sequence is TGTGCCAGCAAAACAGGGGAATCCGGGGAGCTGTTTTTT. Residues: CASKTGESGELFF.

For the CDR3, the DNA is TGTGCCAGTAGCCCAGATTTAACTGGTGAAGCTTTCTTT. Residues: CASSPDLTGEAFF. The J gene is TRBJ1-1, the V gene TRBV19; the D is unclear. V was pared by 6 bases and J by 7 bases, with 15 bases between. The CDR3 spans 13 residues. Germline CDR1 and CDR2: LNHDA and SQIVND (reference sequence).

J is TRBJ1-2 and V is TRBV28; TRBD1 might be the D (5 bases). Trimming shortened V by 6 bases and J by 8 bases, and 25 bases separated the two germline ends. The germline V gene has CDR1 MDHEN and CDR2 SYDVKM. CDR3 length: 16 amino acids. DNA of the CDR3: TGTGCCAGCAGCCCAAGGTCCCTAGGACAAGCTGGGGGCTACACCTTC. Its translation: CASSPRSLGQAGGYTF.

The CDR3 DNA reads as TGCGCCAGCAGCGGCCGGGACTCGCGCACAGATACGCAGTATTTT. This sequence encodes CASSGRDSRTDTQYF. The rearrangement links TRBV5-1 to TRBJ2-3; D may be TRBD2 (6 bases). Trimming cost V 4 bases and J 1 base, with 13 bases left between them. From germline, CDR1 is SGHRS and CDR2 YFSETQ. The CDR3 extends over 15 amino acids. The entire variable domain, with the rest obtained from reference TRBV5-1 and TRBJ2-3, is as follows: KAGVTQTPRYLIKTRGQQVTLSCSPISGHRSVSWYQQTPGQGLQFLFEYFSETQRNKGNFPGRFSGRQFSNSRSEMNVSTLELGDSALYLCASSGRDSRTDTQYFGPGTRLTVL.

This chain uses TRBV5-1 with TRBJ2-1; D gene ambiguous. Germline V gene lookup returns CDR1 SGHRS and CDR2 YFSETQ. CDR3 length equals 11 residues. Between the trimmed V and J ends, which lost 4 bases and 8 bases, there was a span of 7 bases. This CDR3 reads CASSRGYEQFF. The CDR3 coding sequence is TGCGCCAGCAGCCGTGGCTATGAGCAGTTCTTC.

The CDR3 coding sequence is TGTGCCAGCAAGAGACCCAACTCCTACGAGCAGTACTTC. Protein: CASKRPNSYEQYF. This chain connects TRBV28 to TRBJ2-7; D remains ambiguous. The germline gives CDR1 MDHEN, CDR2 SYDVKM. The CDR3 is 13 amino acids. Trimming cost V 7 bases and J 0 bases, with 10 bases left between them. The full variable domain, completed using reference TRBV28 and TRBJ2-7, is DVKVTQSSRYLVKRTGEKVFLECVQDMDHENMFWYRQDPGLGLRLIYFSYDVKMKEKGDIPEGYSVSREKKERFSLILESASTNQTSMYLCASKRPNSYEQYFGPGTRLTVT.

The gene calls are TRBV5-6 and TRBJ2-3; D gene unclear. V gave up 0 bases and J gave up 4 bases, with 9 bases separating them. The CDR3 runs 14 residues. Germline CDR1 is SGHDT and CDR2 is YYEEEE. The CDR3 DNA reads as TGTGCCAGCAGCTTGGTCGGACCGCCAGATACGCAGTATTTT. Translated: CASSLVGPPDTQYF.

This chain joins TRBV18 and TRBJ2-7, with TRBD1 matching over 7 bases. The CDR3 length is 14 residues. CDR1 and CDR2 from the germline V gene are KGHSH and LQKENI. V was clipped by 3 bases and J by 6 bases; unmatched bases: 8. CDR3 in amino acids: CASSPETGHREQYF. The CDR3 DNA reads as TGTGCCAGCTCACCGGAGACAGGGCATCGCGAGCAGTACTTC.

The genes are TRBV5-1 and TRBJ2-1; 7 positions match TRBD1. Germline CDR1 and CDR2: SGHRS and YFSETQ. The CDR3 has 14 amino acids. The J segment lost 10 bases and the V segment lost 4 bases, leaving 11 bases of the junction unmatched. The CDR3 coding sequence is TGCGCCAGCAGCATAAACCCAGGGGGTCGGGAGCAGTTCTTC. Its translation: CASSINPGGREQFF.

J is TRBJ1-2 and V is TRBV5-1, with D possibly being TRBD1 (5 bases). Germline V gene data show CDR1 as SGHRS and CDR2 as YFSETQ. The length of the CDR3 is 13 residues. The V end was cut by 4 bases, the J end by 8 bases, with 15 bases between. CDR3 bases: TGCGCCAGCAGCACCGGGGGGAGGGAAGGCTACACCTTC. Translated: CASSTGGREGYTF.

J is TRBJ2-1 and V is TRBV18, with 9 bases matching TRBD2. V dropped 0 bases and J dropped 5; count of bases not matched to a gene: 2. The germline CDR1 and CDR2 sequences are KGHSH and LQKENI. The length of the CDR3 is 15 residues. The CDR3 region is CASSPPAGGDNEQFF. In DNA form, the CDR3 reads TGTGCCAGCTCACCACCGGCGGGAGGGGACAATGAGCAGTTCTTC.

This clone was seen ten or more times. The gene calls are TRBV2 and TRBJ2-7; D ambiguous. V was clipped by 1 base and J by 4 bases, with 8 bases between them. Germline assignment: CDR1 SNHLY and CDR2 FYNNEI. CDR3 length: 13 residues. In nucleotides, the CDR3 is TGTGCCAGCAGTGAAGTGGTCGCGTACGAGCAGTACTTC. Amino acid sequence: CASSEVVAYEQYF.

This chain connects TRBV2 to TRBJ2-1; D gene ambiguous. The V gene's germline CDR1 is SNHLY and CDR2 FYNNEI. Trimming shortened V by 4 bases and J by 5 bases, and 9 bases separated the two germline ends. CDR3 size: 13 residues. CDR3 sequence (DNA): TGTGCCAGCAGTGGGGAAAACCACAATGAGCAGTTCTTC. This sequence encodes CASSGENHNEQFF.

On this clone: The sample holds other DNA sequences that translate to the same CDR3. The V and J genes are TRBV5-1 and TRBJ2-3; TRBD1 might be the D (6 bases). The CDR3 runs to 14 residues. V was shortened by 0 bases and J by 1 base, with 6 bases between the two germline ends. In germline, CDR1 is SGHRS, CDR2 YFSETQ. This chain's CDR3 is CASSLGTGTDTQYF. In nucleotides, the CDR3 is TGCGCCAGCAGCTTGGGGACAGGCACAGATACGCAGTATTTT.

J is TRBJ2-4 and V is TRBV28; no firm D call. Germline-derived CDR1 and CDR2 are MDHEN and SYDVKM. V was clipped by 4 bases and J by 10 bases, with 14 bases between them. The CDR3 spans 13 residues. The CDR3 protein is CASSSPSRLIQYF. The CDR3, as DNA: TGTGCCAGCAGTTCCCCCTCCCGACTTATTCAGTACTTC.

The chain is built from TRBV5-1 and TRBJ2-1; 7 bases are a match to TRBD1. Germline CDR1 SGHRS, CDR2 YFSETQ. Trimming cost V 7 bases and J 6 bases; bases outside gene matches: 10. The CDR3 totals 14 residues. This CDR3 is CASGHRTGSNEQFF. CDR3 nucleotide sequence: TGCGCCAGCGGTCATAGGACAGGAAGCAATGAGCAGTTCTTC.

The V gene is TRBV2, the J gene TRBJ1-2; no clear D gene. Germline values: CDR1 SNHLY, CDR2 FYNNEI. The ends were cut back, 4 bases at V and 4 bases at J, with 19 bases in the middle. The CDR3 is 16 residues long. DNA of the CDR3: TGTGCCAGCAGTGGATACCCACCGACACAATCCTATGGCTACACCTTC. Translating it yields CASSGYPPTQSYGYTF.

The rearrangement joins TRBV28 to TRBJ2-7, with TRBD2 matching over 15 bases. V shed 4 bases, J shed 3 bases, and the junction held 7 bases outside the gene matches. This CDR3 is built from 17 residues. Germline lookup yields CDR1 MDHEN and CDR2 SYDVKM. Written as DNA, the CDR3 is TGTGCCAGCAGTTCCCGCGCGGGACTAGCGGGAGGCTACGAGCAGTACTTC. Amino acid sequence: CASSSRAGLAGGYEQYF.

This clone was seen a few times. The genes are TRBV7-2 and TRBJ2-1; possible D gene TRBD2, 5 bases. Germline assignment: CDR1 SGHTA and CDR2 FQGNSA. Trimming left V 2 bases short and J 9 bases short, with 14 bases between. This CDR3 region has 14 residues. CDR3 residues: CASSLMRESTEQFF. The CDR3 DNA follows: TGTGCCAGCAGCTTAATGAGGGAGAGTACTGAGCAGTTCTTC.